This is a list of T cell receptor beta chains from one sample in a study of blood T cell repertoires in COVID-19. Repertoires were generated with immunoSEQ multiplex PCR, while TCRdb's copy carries only in-frame clones and drops some. The table records about 270,000 clones, about 83% of them present only once. The sequenced material came from peripheral blood. These receptors were obtained from a man older than 75 with acute or convalescent COVID-19. Each CDR3 is given with its conserved first and last residue. Each record gives: CDR3 protein, CDR3 DNA, CDR3 length, V gene, J gene, D gene, clone size. The D gene is left open where the match is weak. Rows give clone size only sometimes, using once, few, many, or a class for an expanded clone.

CDR3 protein: CASSTGTTQETQYF
CDR3 DNA: TGTGCCAGCTCTACCGGGACTACTCAAGAGACCCAGTACTTC
CDR3 length: 14
V gene: TRBV18
J gene: TRBJ2-5
D gene: TRBD2
clone size: NA

CDR3 protein: CASSLWGQGQDYGYTF
CDR3 DNA: TGCGCCAGCAGCTTGTGGGGACAGGGGCAAGACTATGGCTACACCTTC
CDR3 length: 16
V gene: TRBV5-1
J gene: TRBJ1-2
D gene: TRBD1
clone size: NA

CDR3 protein: CASSEGFPDTRPGYTF
CDR3 DNA: TGTGCCAGCAGTGAAGGTTTTCCGGACACCAGACCTGGCTACACCTTC
CDR3 length: 16
V gene: TRBV2
J gene: TRBJ1-2
D gene: NA
clone size: NA

CDR3 protein: CASSFGRGYGYTF
CDR3 DNA: TGTGCCAGCAGCTTTGGGAGGGGCTATGGCTACACCTTC
CDR3 length: 13
V gene: TRBV7-8
J gene: TRBJ1-2
D gene: NA
clone size: once

CDR3 protein: CASSPGTLYEQYF
CDR3 DNA: TGTGCCAGCTCGCCCGGGACACTCTACGAGCAGTACTTC
CDR3 length: 13
V gene: TRBV18
J gene: TRBJ2-7
D gene: NA
clone size: NA

CDR3 protein: CASSFRGQFPYGYTF
CDR3 DNA: TGTGCCAGCAGCTTCCGGGGACAATTCCCTTATGGCTACACCTTC
CDR3 length: 15
V gene: TRBV5-4
J gene: TRBJ1-2
D gene: NA
clone size: NA

CDR3 protein: CASSEASPRTSGAYEQYF
CDR3 DNA: TGTGCCAGCAGTGAAGCGAGCCCTAGGACTAGCGGGGCCTACGAGCAGTACTTC
CDR3 length: 18
V gene: TRBV2
J gene: TRBJ2-7
D gene: TRBD2
clone size: few

CDR3 protein: CASSIVQGRKRMNTEAFF
CDR3 DNA: TGTGCCAGTAGTATCGTACAGGGTCGGAAGAGGATGAACACTGAAGCTTTCTTT
CDR3 length: 18
V gene: TRBV19
J gene: TRBJ1-1
D gene: NA
clone size: NA

CDR3 protein: CAISESTGQGAEAFF
CDR3 DNA: TGTGCCATCAGTGAGTCGACAGGGCAAGGTGCTGAAGCTTTCTTT
CDR3 length: 15
V gene: TRBV10-3
J gene: TRBJ1-1
D gene: TRBD1
clone size: NA

CDR3 protein: CASSLALAGGPYLETQYF
CDR3 DNA: TGTGCCAGCAGCTTAGCATTAGCGGGGGGGCCATATTTAGAGACCCAGTACTTC
CDR3 length: 18
V gene: TRBV7-2
J gene: TRBJ2-5
D gene: TRBD2
clone size: NA

CDR3 protein: CASSAGGSIAKNIQYF
CDR3 DNA: TGTGCCAGCAGTGCGGGGGGGTCCATAGCCAAAAACATTCAGTACTTC
CDR3 length: 16
V gene: TRBV28
J gene: TRBJ2-4
D gene: TRBD2
clone size: NA

CDR3 protein: CASSEWLAGEIKNIQYF
CDR3 DNA: TGTGCCAGCAGTGAATGGCTAGCGGGGGAGATAAAAAACATTCAGTACTTC
CDR3 length: 17
V gene: TRBV2
J gene: TRBJ2-4
D gene: TRBD2
clone size: NA

CDR3 protein: CASSRAGAVYNEQFF
CDR3 DNA: TGTGCCAGCAGCCGAGCGGGCGCCGTTTACAATGAGCAGTTCTTC
CDR3 length: 15
V gene: TRBV7-6
J gene: TRBJ2-1
D gene: NA
clone size: NA

CDR3 protein: CASSSGANTGELFF
CDR3 DNA: TGCGCCAGCAGTTCCGGGGCGAACACCGGGGAGCTGTTTTTT
CDR3 length: 14
V gene: TRBV10-2
J gene: TRBJ2-2
D gene: NA
clone size: NA

CDR3 protein: CASSPVAVYTGELFF
CDR3 DNA: TGTGCCAGCTCACCAGTCGCAGTGTACACCGGGGAGCTGTTTTTT
CDR3 length: 15
V gene: TRBV18
J gene: TRBJ2-2
D gene: NA
clone size: NA

CDR3 protein: CASSIRPAPQPQHF
CDR3 DNA: TGTGCCAGTAGTATCCGACCAGCGCCTCAGCCCCAGCATTTT
CDR3 length: 14
V gene: TRBV19
J gene: TRBJ1-5
D gene: NA
clone size: NA

CDR3 protein: CARRTRGRAEQFF
CDR3 DNA: TGTGCCAGGAGGACTAGGGGTCGCGCTGAGCAGTTCTTC
CDR3 length: 13
V gene: TRBV5-6
J gene: TRBJ2-1
D gene: TRBD2
clone size: NA

CDR3 protein: CASSRPGQGALGELFF
CDR3 DNA: TGTGCCAGCTCACGACCGGGACAGGGGGCTCTAGGGGAGCTGTTTTTT
CDR3 length: 16
V gene: TRBV18
J gene: TRBJ2-2
D gene: TRBD1
clone size: few

CDR3 protein: CASSLAGGPRYEQYF
CDR3 DNA: TGTGCCAGCAGCTTAGCGGGAGGGCCTCGCTACGAGCAGTACTTC
CDR3 length: 15
V gene: TRBV13
J gene: TRBJ2-7
D gene: TRBD2
clone size: once

CDR3 protein: CASSQVARTTDTQYF
CDR3 DNA: TGTGCCAGCAGCCAAGTAGCGAGGACCACAGATACGCAGTATTTT
CDR3 length: 15
V gene: TRBV3-1/TRBV3-2
J gene: TRBJ2-3
D gene: NA
clone size: NA

CDR3 protein: CATSRITSGRYQETQYF
CDR3 DNA: TGTGCCACCAGCAGAATCACTAGCGGGCGTTACCAAGAGACCCAGTACTTC
CDR3 length: 17
V gene: TRBV15
J gene: TRBJ2-5
D gene: TRBD2
clone size: NA

CDR3 protein: CAISELRDEQFF
CDR3 DNA: TGTGCCATCAGTGAATTGAGGGATGAGCAGTTCTTC
CDR3 length: 12
V gene: TRBV10-3
J gene: TRBJ2-1
D gene: NA
clone size: NA

CDR3 protein: CASSAARGPYEQYF
CDR3 DNA: TGTGCCAGCAGCGCTGCCCGGGGTCCTTACGAGCAGTACTTC
CDR3 length: 14
V gene: TRBV5-5
J gene: TRBJ2-7
D gene: NA
clone size: NA

CDR3 protein: CASSLGRLAGGYEQYF
CDR3 DNA: TGTGCCAGCAGCTTAGGTCGGCTAGCGGGGGGGTACGAGCAGTACTTC
CDR3 length: 16
V gene: TRBV7-2
J gene: TRBJ2-7
D gene: TRBD2
clone size: NA

CDR3 protein: CASSFSGGLYEQYF
CDR3 DNA: TGTGCCAGCAGTTTTAGCGGGGGCCTCTACGAGCAGTACTTC
CDR3 length: 14
V gene: TRBV25-1
J gene: TRBJ2-7
D gene: TRBD2
clone size: NA

CDR3 protein: CASSAGTSVDTQYF
CDR3 DNA: TGTGCCAGCAGCGCCGGGACTAGCGTGGATACGCAGTATTTT
CDR3 length: 14
V gene: TRBV9
J gene: TRBJ2-3
D gene: TRBD2
clone size: NA

CDR3 protein: CASSTGTGKEPQHF
CDR3 DNA: TGTGCCAGCAGTACCGGGACAGGGAAGGAGCCCCAGCATTTT
CDR3 length: 14
V gene: TRBV2
J gene: TRBJ1-5
D gene: TRBD1
clone size: NA

CDR3 protein: CASSLEGAGNQPQHF
CDR3 DNA: TGTGCCAGCAGTTTAGAGGGGGCCGGCAATCAGCCCCAGCATTTT
CDR3 length: 15
V gene: TRBV27
J gene: TRBJ1-5
D gene: TRBD1
clone size: once

CDR3 protein: CASSNPSSTSGSTDTQYF
CDR3 DNA: TGCGCCAGCAGCAACCCCTCCTCGACTAGCGGGAGCACAGATACGCAGTATTTT
CDR3 length: 18
V gene: TRBV5-1
J gene: TRBJ2-3
D gene: TRBD2
clone size: NA

CDR3 protein: CASKLQGAGYEQYF
CDR3 DNA: TGTGCCAGCAAACTCCAGGGGGCGGGATACGAGCAGTACTTC
CDR3 length: 14
V gene: TRBV6-5
J gene: TRBJ2-7
D gene: TRBD1
clone size: NA

CDR3 protein: CASSPKTGSSYEQYF
CDR3 DNA: TGTGCCAGCTCACCGAAGACAGGGAGCTCCTACGAGCAGTACTTC
CDR3 length: 15
V gene: TRBV18
J gene: TRBJ2-7
D gene: TRBD1
clone size: NA

CDR3 protein: CASSLRSGGSYNEQFF
CDR3 DNA: TGTGCCAGCAGCTTACGGTCCGGGGGCTCCTACAATGAGCAGTTCTTC
CDR3 length: 16
V gene: TRBV7-6
J gene: TRBJ2-1
D gene: NA
clone size: NA